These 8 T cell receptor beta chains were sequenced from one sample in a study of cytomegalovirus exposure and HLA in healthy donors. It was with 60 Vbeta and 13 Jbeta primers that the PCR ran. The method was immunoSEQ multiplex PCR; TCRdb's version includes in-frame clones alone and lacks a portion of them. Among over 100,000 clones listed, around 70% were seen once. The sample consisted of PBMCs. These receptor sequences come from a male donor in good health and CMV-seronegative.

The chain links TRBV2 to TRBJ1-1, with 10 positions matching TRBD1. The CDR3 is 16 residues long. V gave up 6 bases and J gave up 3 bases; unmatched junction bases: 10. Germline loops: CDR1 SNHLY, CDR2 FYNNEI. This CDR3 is CASRVTGQGMDTEAFF. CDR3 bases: TGTGCCAGCAGAGTAACGGGACAGGGGATGGACACTGAAGCTTTCTTT.

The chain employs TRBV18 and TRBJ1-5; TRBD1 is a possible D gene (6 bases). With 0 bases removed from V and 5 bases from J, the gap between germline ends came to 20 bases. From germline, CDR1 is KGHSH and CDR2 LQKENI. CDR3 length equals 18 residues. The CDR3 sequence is CASSPPGWDTVGDQPQHF. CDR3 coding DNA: TGTGCCAGCTCACCACCGGGTTGGGACACAGTTGGGGATCAGCCCCAGCATTTT.

The CDR3 loop is CASSISPRGSITGELFF. CDR3 DNA sequence: TGTGCCAGCAGCATAAGCCCCAGGGGCTCGATCACCGGGGAGCTGTTTTTT. The chain links TRBV11-2 to TRBJ2-2, with D possibly being TRBD1 (6 bases). Per the germline V gene, CDR1 is SGHAT and CDR2 is FQNNGV. The CDR3 covers 17 residues. Trimming pared 5 bases from V and 4 bases from J, leaving 20 bases between. Full variable domain (missing parts from reference TRBV11-2 and TRBJ2-2): EAGVAQSPRYKIIEKRQSVAFWCNPISGHATLYWYQQILGQGPKLLIQFQNNGVVDDSQLPKDRFSAERLKGVDSTLKIQPAKLEDSAVYLCASSISPRGSITGELFFGEGSRLTVL.

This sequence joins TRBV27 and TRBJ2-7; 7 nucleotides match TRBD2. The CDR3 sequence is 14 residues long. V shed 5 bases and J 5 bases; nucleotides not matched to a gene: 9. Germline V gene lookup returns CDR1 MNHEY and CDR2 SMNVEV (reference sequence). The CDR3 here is CASSPSGGGHEQYF. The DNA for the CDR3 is TGTGCCAGCAGTCCCTCGGGAGGAGGTCACGAGCAGTACTTC.

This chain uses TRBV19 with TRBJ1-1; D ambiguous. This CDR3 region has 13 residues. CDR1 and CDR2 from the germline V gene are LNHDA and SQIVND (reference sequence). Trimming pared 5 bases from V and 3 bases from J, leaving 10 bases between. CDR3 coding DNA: TGTGCCAGTAGTTGGACTGAAGACACTGAAGCTTTCTTT. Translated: CASSWTEDTEAFF.

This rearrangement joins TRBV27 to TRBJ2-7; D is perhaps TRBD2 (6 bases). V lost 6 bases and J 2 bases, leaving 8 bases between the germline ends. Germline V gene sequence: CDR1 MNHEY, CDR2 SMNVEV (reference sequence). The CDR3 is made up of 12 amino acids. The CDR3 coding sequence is TGTGCCAGCAGCGGGGGTACCTACGAGCAGTACTTC. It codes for CASSGGTYEQYF.

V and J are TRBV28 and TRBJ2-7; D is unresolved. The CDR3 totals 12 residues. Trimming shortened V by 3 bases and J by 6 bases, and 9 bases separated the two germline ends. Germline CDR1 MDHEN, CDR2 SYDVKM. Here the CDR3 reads CASSFWAFEQYF. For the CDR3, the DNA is TGTGCCAGCAGTTTCTGGGCATTCGAGCAGTACTTC. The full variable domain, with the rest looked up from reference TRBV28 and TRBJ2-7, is DVKVTQSSRYLVKRTGEKVFLECVQDMDHENMFWYRQDPGLGLRLIYFSYDVKMKEKGDIPEGYSVSREKKERFSLILESASTNQTSMYLCASSFWAFEQYFGPGTRLTVT.

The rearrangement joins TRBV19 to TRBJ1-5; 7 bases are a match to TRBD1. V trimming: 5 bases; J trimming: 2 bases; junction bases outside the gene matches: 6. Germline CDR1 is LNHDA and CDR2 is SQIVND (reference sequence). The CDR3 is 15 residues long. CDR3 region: CASSVTGTGNQPQHF. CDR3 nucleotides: TGTGCCAGTAGTGTCACCGGGACAGGCAATCAGCCCCAGCATTTT.